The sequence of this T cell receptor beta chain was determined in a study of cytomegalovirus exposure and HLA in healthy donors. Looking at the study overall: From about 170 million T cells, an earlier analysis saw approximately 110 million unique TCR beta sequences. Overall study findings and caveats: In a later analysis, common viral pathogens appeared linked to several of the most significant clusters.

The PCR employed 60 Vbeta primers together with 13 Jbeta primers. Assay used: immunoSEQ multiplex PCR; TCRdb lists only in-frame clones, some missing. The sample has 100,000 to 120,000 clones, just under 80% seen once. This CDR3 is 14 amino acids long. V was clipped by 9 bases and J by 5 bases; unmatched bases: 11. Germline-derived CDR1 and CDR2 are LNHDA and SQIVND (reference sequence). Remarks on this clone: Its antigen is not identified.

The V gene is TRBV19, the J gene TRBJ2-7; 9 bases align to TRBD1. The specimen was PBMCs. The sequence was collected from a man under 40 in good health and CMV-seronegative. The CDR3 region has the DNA TGTGCCAGCAAAGAGACACAGGGGGCCCACGAGCAGTACTTC. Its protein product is CASKETQGAHEQYF.